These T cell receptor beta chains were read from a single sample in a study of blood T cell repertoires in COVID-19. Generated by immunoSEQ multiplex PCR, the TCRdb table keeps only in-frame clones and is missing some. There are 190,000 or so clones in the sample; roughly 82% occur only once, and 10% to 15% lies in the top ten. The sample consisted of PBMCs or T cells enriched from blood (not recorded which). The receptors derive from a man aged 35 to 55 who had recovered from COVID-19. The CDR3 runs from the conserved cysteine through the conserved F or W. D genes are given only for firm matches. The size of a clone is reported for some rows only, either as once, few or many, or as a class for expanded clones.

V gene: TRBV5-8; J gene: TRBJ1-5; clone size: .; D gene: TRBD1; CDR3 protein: CASSPQGVGGGNQPQHF; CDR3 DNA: TGTGCCAGCAGCCCCCAGGGGGTTGGGGGCGGCAATCAGCCCCAGCATTTT
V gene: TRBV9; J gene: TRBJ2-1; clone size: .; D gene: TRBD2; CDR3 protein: CASSPTAAGRHYEQFF; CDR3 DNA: TGTGCCAGCAGTCCAACCGCAGCGGGAAGACACTATGAGCAGTTCTTC
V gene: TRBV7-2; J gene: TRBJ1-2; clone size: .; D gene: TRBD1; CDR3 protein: CASSPPGQNYGYTF; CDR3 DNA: TGTGCCAGCAGCCCTCCGGGACAGAACTATGGCTACACCTTC
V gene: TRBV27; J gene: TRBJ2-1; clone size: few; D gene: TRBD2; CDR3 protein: CASSSPLAGGNEQFF; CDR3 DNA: TGTGCCAGCAGTTCCCCACTAGCGGGAGGGAATGAGCAGTTCTTC
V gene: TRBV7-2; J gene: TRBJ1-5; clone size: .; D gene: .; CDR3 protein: CASSPPPISNQPQHF; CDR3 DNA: TGTGCCAGCAGCCCCCCTCCTATTAGCAATCAGCCCCAGCATTTT
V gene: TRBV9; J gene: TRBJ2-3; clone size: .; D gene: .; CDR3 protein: CASSVGTRADTQYF; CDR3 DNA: TGTGCCAGCAGCGTTGGGACACGAGCAGATACGCAGTATTTT
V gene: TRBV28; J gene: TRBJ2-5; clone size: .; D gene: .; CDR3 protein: CASSFRGAGETQYF; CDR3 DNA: TGTGCCAGCAGTTTCAGGGGCGCCGGGGAGACCCAGTACTTC
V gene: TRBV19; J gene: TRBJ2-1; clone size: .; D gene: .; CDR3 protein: CASSRGGPEGYNEQFF; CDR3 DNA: TGTGCCAGTAGCCGGGGAGGCCCTGAGGGCTACAATGAGCAGTTCTTC
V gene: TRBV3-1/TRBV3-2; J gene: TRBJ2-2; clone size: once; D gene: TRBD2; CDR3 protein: CASSQERVLAGGNANTGELFF; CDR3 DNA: TGTGCCAGCAGCCAAGAAAGGGTCCTAGCGGGAGGGAACGCGAACACCGGGGAGCTGTTTTTT
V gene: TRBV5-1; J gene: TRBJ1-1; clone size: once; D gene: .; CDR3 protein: CASSWEYLARDTEAFF; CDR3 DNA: TGCGCCAGCAGCTGGGAATATTTAGCCAGGGACACTGAAGCTTTCTTT
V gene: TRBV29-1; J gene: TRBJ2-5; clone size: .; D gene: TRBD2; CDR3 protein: CSVEGRGGLETQYF; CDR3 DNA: TGCAGCGTTGAGGGCCGGGGGGGTTTAGAGACCCAGTACTTC
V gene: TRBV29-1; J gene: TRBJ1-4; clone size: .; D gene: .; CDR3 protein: CSVEVGGGEKLFF; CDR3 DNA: TGCAGCGTGGAGGTGGGGGGAGGTGAAAAACTGTTTTTT
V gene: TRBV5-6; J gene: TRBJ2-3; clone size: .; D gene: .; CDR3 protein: CASSLLSSRSVF; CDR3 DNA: TGTGCCAGCAGCTTGCTGTCTAGCCGTAGCGTTTTT
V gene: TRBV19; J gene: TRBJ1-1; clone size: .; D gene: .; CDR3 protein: CASSYRDTEINTEAFF; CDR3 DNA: TGTGCCAGTAGTTACCGGGACACAGAAATAAACACTGAAGCTTTCTTT
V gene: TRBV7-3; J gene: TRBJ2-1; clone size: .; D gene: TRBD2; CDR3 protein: CASSFTLRETGNEQFF; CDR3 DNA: TGTGCCAGCAGCTTTACCCTGCGGGAGACTGGCAATGAGCAGTTCTTC
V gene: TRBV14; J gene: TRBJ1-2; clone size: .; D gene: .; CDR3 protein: CASSPTGKSYGYTF; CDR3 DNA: TGTGCCAGCAGCCCTACGGGAAAGAGCTATGGCTACACCTTC
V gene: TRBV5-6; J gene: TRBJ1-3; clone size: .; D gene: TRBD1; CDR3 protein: CASSWGTGAGNTIYF; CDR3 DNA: TGTGCCAGCAGCTGGGGGACAGGGGCTGGAAACACCATATATTTT
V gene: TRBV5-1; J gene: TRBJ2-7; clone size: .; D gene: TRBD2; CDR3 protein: CASSLEGGGRREQYF; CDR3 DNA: TGCGCCAGCAGCTTGGAAGGAGGCGGGAGGCGCGAGCAGTACTTC
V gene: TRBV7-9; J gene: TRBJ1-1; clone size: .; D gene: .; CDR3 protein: CASSGAEAFF; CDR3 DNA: TGTGCCAGCAGCGGAGCTGAAGCTTTCTTT
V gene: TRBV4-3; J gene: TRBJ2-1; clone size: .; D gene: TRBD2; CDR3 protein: CASSQYSGGFYNEQFF; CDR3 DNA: TGCGCCAGCAGCCAATATAGCGGGGGATTCTACAATGAGCAGTTCTTC
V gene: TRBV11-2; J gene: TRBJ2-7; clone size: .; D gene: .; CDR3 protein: CASRPQSSYEQYF; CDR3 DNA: TGTGCCAGCAGGCCACAGAGCTCCTACGAGCAGTACTTC
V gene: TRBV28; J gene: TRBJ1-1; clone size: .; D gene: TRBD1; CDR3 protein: CASSLPGQGRPFF; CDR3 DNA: TGTGCCAGCAGTCTCCCGGGACAGGGAAGACCTTTCTTT
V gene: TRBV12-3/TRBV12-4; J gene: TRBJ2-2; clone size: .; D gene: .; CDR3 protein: CASSWRDTGELFF; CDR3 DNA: TGTGCCAGCAGTTGGAGGGACACCGGGGAGCTGTTTTTT
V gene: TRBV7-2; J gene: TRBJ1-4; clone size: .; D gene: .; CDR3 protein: CASSTLDPGEKLFF; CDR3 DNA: TGTGCCAGCAGCACTCTCGACCCGGGGGAAAAACTGTTTTTT
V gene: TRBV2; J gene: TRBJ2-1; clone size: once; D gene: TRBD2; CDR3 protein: CATGLAGVYNEQFF; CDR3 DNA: TGTGCCACCGGACTAGCGGGAGTGTACAATGAGCAGTTCTTC
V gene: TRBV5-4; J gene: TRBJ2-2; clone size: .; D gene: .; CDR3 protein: CASSTPRDATGELFF; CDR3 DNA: TGTGCCAGCAGCACCCCCAGGGATGCCACCGGGGAGCTGTTTTTT
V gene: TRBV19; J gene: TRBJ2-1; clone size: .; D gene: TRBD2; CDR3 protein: CASTRTSGSYNEQFF; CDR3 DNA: TGTGCCAGTACCCGGACTAGCGGGAGTTATAATGAGCAGTTCTTC
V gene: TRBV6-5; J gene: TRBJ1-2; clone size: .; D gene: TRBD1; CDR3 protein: CATGTGVNGYTF; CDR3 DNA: TGTGCCACTGGGACAGGCGTAAATGGCTACACCTTC
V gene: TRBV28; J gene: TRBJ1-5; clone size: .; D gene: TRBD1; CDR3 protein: CASRSDRRGEPQHF; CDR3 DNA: TGTGCCAGCAGGTCGGACAGGCGGGGGGAGCCCCAGCATTTT
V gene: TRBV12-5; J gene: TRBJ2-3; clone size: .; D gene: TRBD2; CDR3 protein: CASGLARRALAIDTDTQYF; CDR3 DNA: TGTGCTAGTGGTTTGGCACGGCGCGCACTAGCGATAGACACAGATACGCAGTATTTT
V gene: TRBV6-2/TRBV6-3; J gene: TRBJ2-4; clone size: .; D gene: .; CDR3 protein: CASSRSGAKNIQYF; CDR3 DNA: TGTGCCAGCAGTCGATCGGGAGCCAAAAACATTCAGTACTTC
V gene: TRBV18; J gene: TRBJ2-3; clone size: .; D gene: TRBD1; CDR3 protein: CASSRRTGVTDTQYF; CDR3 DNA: TGTGCCAGCTCACGTAGGACAGGGGTCACAGATACGCAGTATTTT
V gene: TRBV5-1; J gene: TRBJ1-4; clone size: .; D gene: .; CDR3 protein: CASSLATGFEKLFF; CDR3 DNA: TGCGCCAGCAGCTTAGCAACAGGTTTTGAAAAACTGTTTTTT
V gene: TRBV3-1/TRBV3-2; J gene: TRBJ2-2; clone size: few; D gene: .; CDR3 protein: CASSQKLGWGLTNTGELFF; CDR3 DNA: TGTGCCAGCAGCCAAAAACTGGGCTGGGGACTCACGAACACCGGGGAGCTGTTTTTT
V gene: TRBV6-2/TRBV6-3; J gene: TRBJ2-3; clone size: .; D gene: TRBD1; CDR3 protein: CASSYSDRGRTDTQYF; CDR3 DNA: TGTGCCAGCAGTTACTCGGACAGGGGGCGAACAGATACGCAGTATTTT
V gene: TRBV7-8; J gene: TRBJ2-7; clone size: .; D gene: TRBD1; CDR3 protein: CASSHNRDRDHEQYF; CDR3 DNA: TGTGCCAGCAGCCACAACCGGGACAGGGACCACGAGCAGTACTTC
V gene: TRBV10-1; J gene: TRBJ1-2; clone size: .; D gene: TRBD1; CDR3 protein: CASSPGQGAVGGYTF; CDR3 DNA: TGCGCCAGCAGTCCGGGACAGGGGGCTGTAGGTGGCTACACCTTC
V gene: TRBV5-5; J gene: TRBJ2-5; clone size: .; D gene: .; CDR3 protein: CASSFSSGVGRRETQYF; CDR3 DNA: TGTGCCAGCAGCTTTTCTTCCGGTGTCGGGAGAAGAGAGACCCAGTACTTC
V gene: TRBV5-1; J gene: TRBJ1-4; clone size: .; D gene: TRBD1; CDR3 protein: CASSLGQGYEKLFF; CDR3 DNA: TGCGCCAGCAGCTTGGGACAGGGCTACGAAAAACTGTTTTTT